This T cell receptor beta chain was profiled in a study of yellow fever vaccine responses in identical twins (dated by TCRdb to 2017 to 2018). Notes on the research overall: The study precisely tracked vaccine-responding T cell clones in identical twins.

The library relied on RT-PCR. Sequenced on an Illumina HiSeq 2500. The public reads were reanalyzed by TCRdb: fastp trimming at Q25, MiXCR alignment, in-frame beta chains only. Rows with a matching CDR3 protein are joined into one entry that keeps the most common DNA and genes. In this sample the table shows under 25,000 distinct CDR3 sequences, over 65% of which occur a single time. Of the sample, 2.5% falls within the top ten clones. As for this clonotype: It lacks a known antigen. Base-call qualities are not available, and no considerably larger clone is one nucleotide away.

From the germline V gene, CDR1 is SQVTM and CDR2 is ANQGSEA. The V end loses 8 bases and the J end loses 4 bases, and a stretch of 15 bases separates them. The CDR3 sequence holds 12 residues, the cysteine and phenylalanine included. Solely the CDR3 DNA is kept, with 36 bases framed from the first base. Results and caveats for the whole study, not just this receptor: The authors reported that the T cell response to vaccination in identical twins appeared partly convergent and partly personalized.

The receptor was isolated from a woman younger than 35 who received the yellow fever vaccine. Donor details come from another sample of the same person, matched by shared clones. Rearrangement joined TRBV29-1 to TRBJ2-7; the D gene is possibly TRBD1, with 6 bases matching. The source material was T cells from blood (PBMCs), unsorted or a sorted subset (not recorded which), sampled before or after yellow fever vaccination (not recorded which). The CDR3 loop reads CSPARGWYEQYF. Here is the DNA: TGCAGCCCTGCTAGGGGGTGGTACGAGCAGTACTTC.